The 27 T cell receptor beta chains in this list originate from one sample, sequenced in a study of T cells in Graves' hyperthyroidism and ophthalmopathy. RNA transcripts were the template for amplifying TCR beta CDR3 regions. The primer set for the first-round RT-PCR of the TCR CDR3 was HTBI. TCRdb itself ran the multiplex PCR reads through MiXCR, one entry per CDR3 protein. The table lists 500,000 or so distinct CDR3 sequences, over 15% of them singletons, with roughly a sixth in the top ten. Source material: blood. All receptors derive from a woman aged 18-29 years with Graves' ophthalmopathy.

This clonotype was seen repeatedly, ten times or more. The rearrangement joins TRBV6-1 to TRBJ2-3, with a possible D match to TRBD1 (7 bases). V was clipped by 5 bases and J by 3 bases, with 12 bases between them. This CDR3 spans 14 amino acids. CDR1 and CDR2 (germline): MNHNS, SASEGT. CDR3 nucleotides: TGTGCCAGCAGTTGGAGGGGGCGTACAGATACGCAGTATTTT. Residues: CASSWRGRTDTQYF.

In DNA form, the CDR3 reads TGCAGTGCAGTTGACAGGCTGAACACTGAAGCTTTCTTT. Amino acid sequence: CSAVDRLNTEAFF. J is TRBJ1-1 and V is TRBV20-1; possibly TRBD1 for D (6 bases). The CDR3 contains 13 residues. Trimming stripped 6 bases from V and 0 bases from J, with 11 bases between. The germline V gene has CDR1 DFQATT and CDR2 SNEGSKA (reference sequence).

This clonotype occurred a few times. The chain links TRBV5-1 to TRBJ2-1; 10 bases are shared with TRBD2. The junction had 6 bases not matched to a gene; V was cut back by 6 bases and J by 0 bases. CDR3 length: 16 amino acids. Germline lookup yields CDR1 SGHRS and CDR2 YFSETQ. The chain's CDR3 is CASTRSGGSSYNEQFF. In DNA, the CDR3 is TGCGCCAGCACCCGTAGCGGGGGGAGCTCCTACAATGAGCAGTTCTTC.

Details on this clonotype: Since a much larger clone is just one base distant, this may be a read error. CDR3 bases: TGTGCCAGCAGTTTAGGGCTAGCGGGAGGGCGAGGGTCCTACGAGCATTACTTC. It codes for CASSLGLAGGRGSYEHYF. This rearrangement joins TRBV28 to TRBJ2-7; 12 bases match TRBD2. Germline CDR1 is MDHEN and CDR2 is SYDVKM. The CDR3 extends over 18 amino acids.

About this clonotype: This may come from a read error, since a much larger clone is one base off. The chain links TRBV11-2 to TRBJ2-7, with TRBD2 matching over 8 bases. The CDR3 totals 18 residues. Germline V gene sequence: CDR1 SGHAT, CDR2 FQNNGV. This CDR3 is CASSPLTGGGPNSYKQYF. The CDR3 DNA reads TGTGCCAGCAGCCCCCTGACTGGCGGGGGGCCTAACTCCTACAAGCAGTACTTC.

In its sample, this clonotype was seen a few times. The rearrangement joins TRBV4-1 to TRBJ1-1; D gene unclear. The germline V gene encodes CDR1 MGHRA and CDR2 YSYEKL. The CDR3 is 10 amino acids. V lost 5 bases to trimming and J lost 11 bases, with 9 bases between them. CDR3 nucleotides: TGCGCCAGCAGCTCCCCCGGGGCTTTCTTT. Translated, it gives CASSSPGAFF.

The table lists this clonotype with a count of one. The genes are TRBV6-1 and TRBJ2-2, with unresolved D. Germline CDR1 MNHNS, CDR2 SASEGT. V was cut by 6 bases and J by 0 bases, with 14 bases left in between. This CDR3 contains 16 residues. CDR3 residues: CASSGFENPNTGELFF. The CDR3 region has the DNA TGTGCCAGCAGCGGATTTGAAAACCCGAACACCGGGGAGCTGTTTTTT.

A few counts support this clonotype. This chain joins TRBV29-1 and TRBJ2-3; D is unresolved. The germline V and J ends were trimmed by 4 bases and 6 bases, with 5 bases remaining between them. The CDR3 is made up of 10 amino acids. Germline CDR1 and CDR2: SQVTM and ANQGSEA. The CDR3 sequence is CSVVFDTQYF. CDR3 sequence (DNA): TGCAGCGTTGTTTTCGATACGCAGTATTTT.

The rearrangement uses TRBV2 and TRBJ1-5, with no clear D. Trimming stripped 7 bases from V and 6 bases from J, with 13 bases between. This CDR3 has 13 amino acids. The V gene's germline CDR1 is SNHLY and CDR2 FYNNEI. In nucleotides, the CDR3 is TGTGCCAGCATCGAAAGGGAAGGTCAGCCCCAGCATTTT. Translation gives CASIEREGQPQHF.

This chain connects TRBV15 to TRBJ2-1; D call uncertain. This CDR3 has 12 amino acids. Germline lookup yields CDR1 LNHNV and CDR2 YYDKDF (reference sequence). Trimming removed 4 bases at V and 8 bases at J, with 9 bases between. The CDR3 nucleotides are TGTGCCACCAGCATCTTTAGCCATGAGCAGTTCTTC. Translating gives CATSIFSHEQFF. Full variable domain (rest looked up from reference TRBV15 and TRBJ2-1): DAMVIQNPRYQVTQFGKPVTLSCSQTLNHNVMYWYQQKSSQAPKLLFHYYDKDFNNEADTPDNFQSRRPNTSFCFLDIRSPGLGDTAMYLCATSIFSHEQFFGPGTRLTVL.

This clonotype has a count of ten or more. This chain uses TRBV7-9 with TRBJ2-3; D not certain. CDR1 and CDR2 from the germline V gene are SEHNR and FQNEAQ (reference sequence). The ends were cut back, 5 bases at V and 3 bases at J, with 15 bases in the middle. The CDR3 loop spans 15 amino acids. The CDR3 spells CASSLHLGLTDTQYF. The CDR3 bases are TGTGCCAGCAGCCTTCACCTCGGCCTGACAGATACGCAGTATTTT.

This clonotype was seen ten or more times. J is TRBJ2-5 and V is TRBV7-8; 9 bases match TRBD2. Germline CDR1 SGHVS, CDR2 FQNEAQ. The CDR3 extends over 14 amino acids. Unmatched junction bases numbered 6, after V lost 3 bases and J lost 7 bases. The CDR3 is CASSFAGGSGTQYF. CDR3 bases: TGTGCCAGCAGCTTTGCGGGGGGGTCCGGGACCCAGTACTTC. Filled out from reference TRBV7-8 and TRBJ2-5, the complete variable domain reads GAGVSQSPRYKVAKRGQDVALRCDPISGHVSLFWYQQALGQGPEFLTYFQNEAQLDKSGLPSDRFFAERPEGSVSTLKIQRTQQEDSAVYLCASSFAGGSGTQYFGPGTRLLVL.

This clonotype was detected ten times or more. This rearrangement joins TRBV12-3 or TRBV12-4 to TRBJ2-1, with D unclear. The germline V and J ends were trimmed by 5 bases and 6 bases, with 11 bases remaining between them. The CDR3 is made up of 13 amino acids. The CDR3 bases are TGTGCCAGCAGTGCCGGGCCGGGCAATGAGCAGTTCTTC. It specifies CASSAGPGNEQFF.

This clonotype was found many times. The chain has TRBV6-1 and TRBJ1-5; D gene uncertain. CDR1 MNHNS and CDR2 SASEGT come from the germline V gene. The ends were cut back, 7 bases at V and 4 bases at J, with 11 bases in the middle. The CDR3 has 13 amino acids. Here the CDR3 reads CASTPHLNQPQHF. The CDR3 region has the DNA TGTGCCAGCACCCCGCACCTGAATCAGCCCCAGCATTTT.

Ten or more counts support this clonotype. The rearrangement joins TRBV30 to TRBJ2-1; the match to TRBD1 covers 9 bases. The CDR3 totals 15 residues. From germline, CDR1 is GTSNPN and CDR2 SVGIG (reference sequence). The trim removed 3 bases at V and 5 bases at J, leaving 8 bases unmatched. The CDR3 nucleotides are TGTGCCTGGAGACGTCCCGGGACAGGGAACAATGAGCAGTTCTTC. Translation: CAWRRPGTGNNEQFF.

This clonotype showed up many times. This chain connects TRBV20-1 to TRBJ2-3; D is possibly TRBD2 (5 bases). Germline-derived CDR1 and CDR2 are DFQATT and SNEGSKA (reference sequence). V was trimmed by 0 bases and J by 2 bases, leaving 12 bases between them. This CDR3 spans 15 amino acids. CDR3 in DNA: TGCAGTGCTAGAGATCACACTAGAACCACAGATACGCAGTATTTT. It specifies CSARDHTRTTDTQYF.

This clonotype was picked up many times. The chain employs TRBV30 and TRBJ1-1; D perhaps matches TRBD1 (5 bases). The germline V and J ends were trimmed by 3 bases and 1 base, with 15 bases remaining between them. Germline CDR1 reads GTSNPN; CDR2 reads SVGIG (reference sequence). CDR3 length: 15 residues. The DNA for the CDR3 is TGTGCCTGGAGAACCAAAGCGACAGAGAACACTGAAGCTTTCTTT. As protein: CAWRTKATENTEAFF.

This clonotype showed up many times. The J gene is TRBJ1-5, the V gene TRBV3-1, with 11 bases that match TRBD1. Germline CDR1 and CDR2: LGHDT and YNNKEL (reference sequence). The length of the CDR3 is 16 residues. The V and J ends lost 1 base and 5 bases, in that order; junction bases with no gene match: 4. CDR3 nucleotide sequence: TGTGCCAGCAGCCAAGGCAGGACAGGGGGCTATCAGCCCCAGCATTTT. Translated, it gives CASSQGRTGGYQPQHF.

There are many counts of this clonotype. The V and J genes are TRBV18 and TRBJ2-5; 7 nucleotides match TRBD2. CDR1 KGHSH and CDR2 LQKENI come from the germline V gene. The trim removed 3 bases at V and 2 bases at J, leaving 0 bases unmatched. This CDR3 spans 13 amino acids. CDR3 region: CASSPGLQETQYF. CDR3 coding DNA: TGTGCCAGCTCACCGGGACTACAAGAGACCCAGTACTTC.

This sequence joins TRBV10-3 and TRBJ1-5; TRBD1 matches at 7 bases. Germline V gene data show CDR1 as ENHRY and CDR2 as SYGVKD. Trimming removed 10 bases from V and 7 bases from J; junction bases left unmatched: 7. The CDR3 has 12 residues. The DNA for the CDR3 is TGTGCCAGCGCCCCGACAGGGCAGCCCCAGCATTTT. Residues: CASAPTGQPQHF.

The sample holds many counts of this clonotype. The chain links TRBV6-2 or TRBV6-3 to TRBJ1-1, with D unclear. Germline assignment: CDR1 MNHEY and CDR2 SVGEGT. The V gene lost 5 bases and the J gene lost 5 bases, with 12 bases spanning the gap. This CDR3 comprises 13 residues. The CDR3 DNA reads TGTGCCAGCAGTCGGAACCGCGAGACTGAAGCTTTCTTT. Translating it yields CASSRNRETEAFF.

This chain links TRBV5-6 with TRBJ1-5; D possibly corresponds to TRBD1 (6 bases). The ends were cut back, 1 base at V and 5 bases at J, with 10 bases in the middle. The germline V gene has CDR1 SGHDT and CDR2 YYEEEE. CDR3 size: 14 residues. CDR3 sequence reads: CASSLTGRYQPQHF. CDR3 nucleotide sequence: TGTGCCAGCAGCTTGACAGGGCGATATCAGCCCCAGCATTTT.

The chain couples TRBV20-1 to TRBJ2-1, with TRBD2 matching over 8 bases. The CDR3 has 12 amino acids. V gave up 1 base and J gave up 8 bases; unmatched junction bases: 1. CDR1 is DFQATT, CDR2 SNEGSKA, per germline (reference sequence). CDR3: CSARGRGDEQFF. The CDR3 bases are TGCAGTGCTAGAGGGCGGGGGGATGAGCAGTTCTTC.

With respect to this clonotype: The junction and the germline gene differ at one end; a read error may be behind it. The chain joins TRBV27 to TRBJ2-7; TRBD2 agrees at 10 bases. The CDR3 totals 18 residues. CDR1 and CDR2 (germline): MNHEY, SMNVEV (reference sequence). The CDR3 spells CAGSLSVGRAGGPSEQYF. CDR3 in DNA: TGTGCCGGCAGTTTATCTGTCGGGCGAGCGGGAGGGCCGAGCGAGCAGTACTTC.

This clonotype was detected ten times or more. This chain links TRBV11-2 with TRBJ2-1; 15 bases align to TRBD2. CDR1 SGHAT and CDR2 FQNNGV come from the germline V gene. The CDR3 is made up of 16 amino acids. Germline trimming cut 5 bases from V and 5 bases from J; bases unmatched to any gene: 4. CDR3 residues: CASSPRTSGRDNEQFF. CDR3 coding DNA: TGTGCCAGCAGCCCCCGGACTAGCGGGAGGGACAATGAGCAGTTCTTC.

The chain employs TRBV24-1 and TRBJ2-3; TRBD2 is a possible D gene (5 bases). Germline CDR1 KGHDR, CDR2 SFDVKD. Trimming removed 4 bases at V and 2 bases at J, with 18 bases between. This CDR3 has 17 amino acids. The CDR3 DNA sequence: TGTGCCACCAGTGACTCAAGGTATAGCGCGTACACAGATACGCAGTATTTT. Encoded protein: CATSDSRYSAYTDTQYF.

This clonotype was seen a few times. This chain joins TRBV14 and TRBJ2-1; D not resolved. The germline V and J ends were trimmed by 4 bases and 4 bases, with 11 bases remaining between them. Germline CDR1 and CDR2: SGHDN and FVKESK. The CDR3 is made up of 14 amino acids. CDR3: CASSPGALYNEQFF. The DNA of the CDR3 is TGTGCCAGCAGCCCAGGAGCACTTTACAATGAGCAGTTCTTC.